This T cell receptor (beta chain) was recovered during a study of cytomegalovirus exposure and HLA in healthy donors (dated by TCRdb to 2016 to 2017). Regarding the study in general: In an earlier analysis of 550 to 750 of the donors, under 300 Gb of sequence data and some 120 million unique TCR beta sequences from 180 million or so T cells were reported. The study used immunosequencing to profile the T cell repertoires of some 600 subjects and linked those repertoires to cytomegalovirus serostatus. The genetic ancestry cluster associated with self-reported Caucasian donors included 81% of the approximately 410 genotyped donors. Every discovery cohort repertoire had been produced on one sequencing platform. The study aimed to test whether cataloging public T cell receptors could reveal signatures of past pathogen exposure. A later analysis re-analyzed previously published TCR beta repertoires from roughly 690 donors and added high-resolution HLA genotyping to study TCR occurrence patterns. In a later genetic analysis, genome-wide SNP genotypes for 398 of the 666 donors were used, and that subset was treated as a discovery cohort. HLA typing covered class I and class II loci at four-digit resolution. Typing coverage varied by locus: roughly 620-640 donors for A, B, C, DRB1 and DQB1; approximately 500 for DQA1; more than 600 for DPA1; roughly 470 for DPB1. Besides the first cohort of approximately 670 subjects, a separate validation cohort made up of roughly 120 different subjects was used. Donor age, sex, ethnicity and CMV serostatus were compiled together with the repertoire data. Because of strong linkage in the cohort, roughly five DR-DQ haplotypes were treated as single units for association and clustering. On average, around 230,000 unique TCR beta nucleotide sequences were sequenced per donor among 398 genotyped donors of the cohort, with 15% to 20% of those sequences being non-productive. Rather than using new phenotypic data, the later analysis identified candidate immune exposures from TCR beta sequences and from how often those sequences occurred across donors. The study combined high-throughput TCR immunosequencing, statistical association of individual TCRs with disease status, and machine learning to predict cytomegalovirus infection status. Approximately 330 gigabases of sequencing data and around 85 million unique TCR sequences made up an early release that covered 500 to 700 HLA-typed donors. To decide whether each TCR beta V gene segment behaved as functional or pseudogenic, an earlier analysis of several hundred of the donors relied on high-throughput TCR beta sequencing. General conclusions and limits of the study: In a later analysis, the rate of TCR association differed among HLA loci, with DRB1 alleles having the most associated TCRs and HLA-C alleles having the fewest. Linkage disequilibrium might explain the correlated functional status among segregating V segments, but an unknown experimental factor could not be ruled out. In both the original and validation cohorts, the classifier was reported to diagnose cytomegalovirus status with high specificity and sensitivity. A later analysis found that most CMV-associated TCR beta chains appeared HLA-restricted, with HLA associations seemingly driven largely by CMV exposure. A further reported finding was that TCR beta sequences accurately predicted the HLA-A and HLA-B alleles for most subjects in the first cohort. The cohort was sequenced for TCR beta chains only, and without alpha or paired-chain data the features that could be detected were limited. A later analysis associated 15,000 or so TCR beta sequences with specific HLA alleles at a false discovery rate of 0.05. In an earlier analysis of fewer than 700 of the donors, most TCR beta V segments appeared in productive rearrangements about 90% or about 30% of the time, broadly matching IMGT annotations. In a later genetic analysis, fewer N-insertions in productive TCRs were reported among donors in an Asian-associated ancestry cluster than the roughly 640-donor mean. Some IMGT-functional V segments, including TRBV6-2 and TRBV6-3, could not be told apart with the 87-base-pair reads, so those segments were excluded. According to a later analysis, parvovirus B19, influenza, CMV and Epstein-Barr virus appeared linked to several top co-occurrence clusters. Because counts were too low, around 18 rarely observed V segments, including chromosome 9 orphons, were left out of the earlier analysis of some 600 of the donors. When HLA alleles, especially DR and DQ, strongly co-occurred, attributing TCR associations to individual alleles was difficult. Most TCR sequences were seen in very few donors, while some public TCRs were found in many individuals. An association between a missense DCLRE1C variant and V-gene and J-gene trimming of TCR beta chains was found in a later genetic analysis and replicated in an independent cohort. Because HLA typing was unavailable for some donors at each locus, only the typed subset was used in association tests. In vitro tests confirmed that three of the cytomegalovirus-associated TCR beta chains recognize cytomegalovirus antigens. Immune exposure information for the cohort was limited to CMV serostatus. In the study, some 160 TCR beta chains were listed as associated with cytomegalovirus. Compared with equally common non-associated chains, HLA-associated TCR beta chains in a later analysis were more clonally expanded and had lower generation probabilities. A group of highly shared sequence variants was considered likely to be a technical artifact of the sequencing pipeline. The authors suggested that the approach could potentially be extended to other disease states and immunological phenotypes. Presence/absence analyses assumed roughly uniform sequencing depth across donors, an assumption that may not hold.

The library was made by the immunoSEQ multiplex PCR assay. A mixture of 60 forward primers for TCR Vbeta segments and 13 reverse primers for TCR Jbeta segments was used in the multiplex PCR. The CDR3 region of rearranged TCR beta genes was amplified from genomic DNA by a multiplex PCR assay. Amplified TCR beta libraries were sequenced as 87-base-pair reads on the Illumina HiSeq System. On the study's bioinformatics: A later analysis tallied roughly 78 million unique TCR beta chains across the roughly 610 repertoires, and approximately 12 million of those chains were shared by two or more donors. Raw reads were error-corrected and collapsed into unique sequences with a nearest-neighbor algorithm that merged closely related sequences to remove PCR and sequencing errors. Alignment of CDR3 sequences to IMGT reference sequences was used to assign V, D and J gene segments. For a sequence to be retained, a match of at least six nucleotides to both a V gene segment and a J gene segment was required. A rearrangement counted as productive if the CDR3 had no stop codons and remained in frame with V and J, and every other rearrangement counted as non-productive. CDR3 was defined by IMGT convention, running from the second conserved V-encoded cysteine to the conserved J-encoded phenylalanine. In an earlier analysis of around 540 of the donors, sequences lacking an unambiguous match to a single V gene segment were excluded. In an earlier analysis of several hundred of the donors, V segments were called functional above 56.7% productive rearrangements and were called segregating when the between-donor standard deviation exceeded 5%. To diagnose cytomegalovirus status from the catalog of TCR beta chain sequences, a statistical classification framework was built. In a later analysis, TCR nucleotide sequences were compared against IMGT/GENE-DB human TR gene sequences so that V and J genes could be assigned. In a later analysis, CDR3 sequences and most-parsimonious VDJ recombination scenarios were assigned using the TCRdist pipeline. In a later analysis, each TCR beta chain was defined by its CDR3 amino acid sequence together with its V-gene family, and reads without a unique V-gene family were excluded. To address suspected cross-contamination and a sequencing artifact, a later analysis removed approximately 590 highly shared, low-generation-probability nucleotide sequences. In a later analysis, a clonal expansion index for each public chain was calculated from normalized within-repertoire ranks of inferred template counts. In a later analysis, generation probabilities were computed using a VDJ recombination model fitted to out-of-frame rearrangements, and the results were checked against IGoR. Hypergeometric tests were used in a later analysis to score TCR-TCR, TCR-HLA and TCR-CMV co-occurrence, with a repertoire-size bias correction applied to the TCR pairs. To estimate false discovery rates, a later analysis permuted the HLA or CMV assignments 20 times. In a later analysis, co-occurring TCRs were grouped using DBSCAN, and TCRdist sequence similarity was added for clustering within HLA-allele-positive subsets. Co-occurrence clustering excluded repertoires with fewer than 30,000 or more than 120,000 public chains, plus five with anomalous nucleotide sharing. Drawn from immuneACCESS, this table holds only the in-frame rearrangements with V and J called that TCRdb kept. Clones are partly lost; checked studies trace under half to an unresolved V gene and leave the rest unexplained. V, J and clone size are taken as reported in that table, and D and trimming were inferred from the DNA itself. The sample includes approximately 91,000 clones, with roughly nine tenths observed a single time. The top ten clones comprise about 8.6% of the sample.

Of note for this clone: Its binding antigen is unknown. Per-base quality was not reported, and no clone a single base away is much larger than it.

The cohort comprised 670 or so healthy bone marrow donors. Cohort members were all nominally healthy when sampled, although unrecorded immune exposures were likely present. The donor was CMV seropositive and belonged to the group of about 290 seropositive cohort members. Each donor provided a peripheral blood sample, and peripheral blood mononuclear cells were used for TCR beta sequencing. The Qiagen DNeasy Blood Extraction Kit was used to extract genomic DNA from the blood cell samples. Sequences MNHEY (CDR1) and SMNVEV (CDR2) are obtained from the germline V gene (reference sequence). At the junction V is shortened by 7 bases and J by 2 bases; bases outside the gene matches: 8. Taken from cysteine to phenylalanine, the CDR3 has 14 residues. The retained sequence is limited to the CDR3, 42 bases, with the frame set at the first base.

Sample: PBMCs. The TCR originated in a man aged 30-40 years in good health and CMV-seropositive. The chain joins TRBV27 to TRBJ2-7, with 7 middle bases fitting TRBD2. The encoded CDR3 is CASKDQAGAYEQYF. The DNA sequence is TGTGCCAGCAAGGATCAGGCGGGAGCCTACGAGCAGTACTTC.